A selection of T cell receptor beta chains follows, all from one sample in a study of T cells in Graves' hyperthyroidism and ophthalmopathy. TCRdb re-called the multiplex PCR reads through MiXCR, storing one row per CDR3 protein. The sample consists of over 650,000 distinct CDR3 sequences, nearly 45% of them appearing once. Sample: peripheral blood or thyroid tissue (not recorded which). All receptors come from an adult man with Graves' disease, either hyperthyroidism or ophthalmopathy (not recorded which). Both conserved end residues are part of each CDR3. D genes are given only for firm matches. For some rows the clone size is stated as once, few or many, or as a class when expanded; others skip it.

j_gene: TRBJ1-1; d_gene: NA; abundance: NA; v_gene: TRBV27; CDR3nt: TGTGCCAGCAGTTTACATGGACTGCACACTGAAGCTTTCTTT; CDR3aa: CASSLHGLHTEAFF
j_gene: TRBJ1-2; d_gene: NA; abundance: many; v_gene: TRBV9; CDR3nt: TGTGCCAGCAGCGGAACAGATGGCTACACCTTC; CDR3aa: CASSGTDGYTF
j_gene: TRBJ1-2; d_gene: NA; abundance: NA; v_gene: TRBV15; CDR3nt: TGTGCCACCAGCAGACAGGCTAACTATGGCTACACCTTC; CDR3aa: CATSRQANYGYTF
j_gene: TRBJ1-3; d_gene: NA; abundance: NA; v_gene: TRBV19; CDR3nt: TGTGCCAGTAGTGCGTCCTACCAATACTCTGGAAACACCATATATTTT; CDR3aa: CASSASYQYSGNTIYF
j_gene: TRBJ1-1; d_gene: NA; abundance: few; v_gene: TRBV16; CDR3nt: TGTGCCAGCAGCCAATCGAGCGGGGGTTGGAACACTGAAGCTTTCTTT; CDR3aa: CASSQSSGGWNTEAFF
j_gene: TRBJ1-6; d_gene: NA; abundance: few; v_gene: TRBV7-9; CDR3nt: TGTGCCAGCAGCTTGGCAGGAATAGGTTCACCCCTCCACTTT; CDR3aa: CASSLAGIGSPLHF
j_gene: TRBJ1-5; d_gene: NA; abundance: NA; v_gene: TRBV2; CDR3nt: TGTGCCAGCAGTGCCGGGGACACGGTTAATCAGCCCCAGCATTTT; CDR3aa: CASSAGDTVNQPQHF
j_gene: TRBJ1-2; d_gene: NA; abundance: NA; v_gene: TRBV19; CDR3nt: TGTGCCAGTACCCAAACAGGGTACCGCACCTTC; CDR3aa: CASTQTGYRTF
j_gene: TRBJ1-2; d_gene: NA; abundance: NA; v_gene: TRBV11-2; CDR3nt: TGTGCCGACGGCCCGGCAGGGATCTATGGCTACACCTTC; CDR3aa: CADGPAGIYGYTF
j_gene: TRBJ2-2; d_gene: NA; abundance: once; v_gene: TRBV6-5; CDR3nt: TGTGCCAGCAGTTACATGGCTCTAAACGGGGAGCTGTTTTTT; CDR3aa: CASSYMALNGELFF
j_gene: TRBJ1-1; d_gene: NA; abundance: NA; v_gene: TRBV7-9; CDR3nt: TGTGCCAGCATCCGCTTAGGCAGTGAAGCTTTCTTT; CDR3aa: CASIRLGSEAFF
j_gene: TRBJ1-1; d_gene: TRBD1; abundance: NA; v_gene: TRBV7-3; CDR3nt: TGTGCCAGCAGCGCTTACAGGGGGAGCACTGAAGCTTTCTTT; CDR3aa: CASSAYRGSTEAFF
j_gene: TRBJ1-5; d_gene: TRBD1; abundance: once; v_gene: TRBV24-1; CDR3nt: TGTGCCACCAGCAGACTGGGACAGGGCGGCAATCAGCCCCAGCATTTT; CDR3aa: CATSRLGQGGNQPQHF
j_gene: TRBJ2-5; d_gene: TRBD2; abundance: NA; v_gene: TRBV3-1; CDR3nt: TGTGCCAGCAGCTCCAGCTCCCCTGGCGGGGGGGAGACCCAGTACTTC; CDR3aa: CASSSSSPGGGETQYF
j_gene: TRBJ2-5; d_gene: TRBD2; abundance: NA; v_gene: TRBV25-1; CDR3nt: TGTGCCAGCAGCCCCGGACTAGCGGGGGGGACGGAGACCCAGTACTTC; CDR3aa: CASSPGLAGGTETQYF
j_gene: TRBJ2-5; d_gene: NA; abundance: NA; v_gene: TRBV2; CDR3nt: TGTGCCAGCGTCGCAGGGTTACAAGAGACCCAGTACTTC; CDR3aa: CASVAGLQETQYF
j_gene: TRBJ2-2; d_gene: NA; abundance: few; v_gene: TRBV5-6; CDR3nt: TGTGCCAGCAGCCGGACGCCTTCGAACACCGGGGAGCTGTTTTTT; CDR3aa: CASSRTPSNTGELFF
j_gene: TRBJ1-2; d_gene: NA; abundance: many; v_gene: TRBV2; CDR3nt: TGTGCCAGCATTAAGAGCGGCTACACCTTC; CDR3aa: CASIKSGYTF
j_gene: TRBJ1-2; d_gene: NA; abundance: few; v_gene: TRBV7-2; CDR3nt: TGTGCCAGCAGCCCGGAGAATACTAACTATGGCTACACCTTC; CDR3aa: CASSPENTNYGYTF
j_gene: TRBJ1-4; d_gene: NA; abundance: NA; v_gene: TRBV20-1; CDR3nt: TGCAGTGCTAGAGCCCAAGGGGGGGCGAATGAAAAACTGTTTTTT; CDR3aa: CSARAQGGANEKLFF
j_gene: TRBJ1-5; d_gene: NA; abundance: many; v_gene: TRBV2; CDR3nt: TGTGCCAGCAAGGACGGCAATCAGCCCCAGCATTTT; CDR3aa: CASKDGNQPQHF
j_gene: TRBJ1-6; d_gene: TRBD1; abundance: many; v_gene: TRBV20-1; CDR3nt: TGCAGTGCTAGAGGCGGGACAGAAACCTCACCCCTCCACTTT; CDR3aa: CSARGGTETSPLHF
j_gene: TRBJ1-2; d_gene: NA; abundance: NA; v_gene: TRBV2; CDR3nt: TGTGCCAGCAGCGACGCCGGTGCGTTTGGCTACACCTTC; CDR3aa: CASSDAGAFGYTF
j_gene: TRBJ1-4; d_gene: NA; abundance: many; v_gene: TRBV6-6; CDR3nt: TGTGCCAGCAGTTACTCGATCGGCCTAGGGGCAGGAAAACTGTTTTTT; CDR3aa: CASSYSIGLGAGKLFF
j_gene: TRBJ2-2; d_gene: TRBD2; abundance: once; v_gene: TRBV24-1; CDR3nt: TGTGCCGGGACTACCAACACCGGGGAGCTGTTTTTT; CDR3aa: CAGTTNTGELFF